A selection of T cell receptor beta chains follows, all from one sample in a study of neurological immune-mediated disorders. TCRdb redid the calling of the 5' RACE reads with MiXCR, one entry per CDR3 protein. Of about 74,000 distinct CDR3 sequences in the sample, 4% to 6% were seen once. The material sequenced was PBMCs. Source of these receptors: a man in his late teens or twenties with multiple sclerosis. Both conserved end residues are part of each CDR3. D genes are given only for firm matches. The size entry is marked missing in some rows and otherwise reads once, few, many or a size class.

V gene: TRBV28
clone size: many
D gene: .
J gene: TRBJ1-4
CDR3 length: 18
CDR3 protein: CASTLPTRQQSTNEKLFF
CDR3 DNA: TGTGCCAGCACCCTTCCCACACGACAGCAGTCAACTAATGAAAAACTGTTTTTT

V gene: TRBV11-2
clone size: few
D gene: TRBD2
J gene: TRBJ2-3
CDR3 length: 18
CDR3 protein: CASSLPLGAGGPTDTQYF
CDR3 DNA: TGTGCCAGCAGCTTACCACTTGGAGCGGGAGGGCCTACAGATACGCAGTATTTT

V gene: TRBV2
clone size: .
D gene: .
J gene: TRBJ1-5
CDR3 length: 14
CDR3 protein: CASSLWVGRGPQNF
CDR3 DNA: TGTGCCAGCAGTCTATGGGTAGGGCGCGGGCCCCAGAATTTT

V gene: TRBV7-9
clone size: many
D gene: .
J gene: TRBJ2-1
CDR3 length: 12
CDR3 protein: CASSLGLDEQFF
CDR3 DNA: TGTGCCAGCAGCTTGGGATTGGATGAGCAGTTCTTC

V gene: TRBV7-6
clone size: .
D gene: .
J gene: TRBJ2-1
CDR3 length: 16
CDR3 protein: CASSSQPGKVYNEQFF
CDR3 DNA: TGTGCCAGCAGCTCGCAACCGGGAAAGGTATACAATGAGCAGTTCTTC

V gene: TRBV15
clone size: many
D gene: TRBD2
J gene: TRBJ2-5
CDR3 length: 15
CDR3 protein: CATSRRGGSAETQYF
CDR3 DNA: TGTGCCACCAGCAGGCGTGGCGGGAGTGCTGAGACCCAGTACTTC

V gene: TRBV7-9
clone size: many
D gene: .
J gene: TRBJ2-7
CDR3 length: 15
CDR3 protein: CASGELGTVSYEQYF
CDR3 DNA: TGTGCCAGCGGGGAACTAGGGACCGTCTCCTACGAGCAGTACTTC

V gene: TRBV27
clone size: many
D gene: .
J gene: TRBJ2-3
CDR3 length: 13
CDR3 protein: CASSLMVADTQYF
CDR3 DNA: TGTGCCAGCAGTTTAATGGTAGCTGATACGCAGTATTTT

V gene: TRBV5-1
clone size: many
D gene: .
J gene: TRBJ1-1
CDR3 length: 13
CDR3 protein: CASSPGSTTEAFF
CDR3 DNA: TGCGCCAGCAGTCCTGGGAGTACCACTGAAGCTTTCTTT

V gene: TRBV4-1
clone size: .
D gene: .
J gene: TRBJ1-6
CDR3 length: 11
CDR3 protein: CASSHDSPLHF
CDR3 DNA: TGCGCCAGCAGCCATGATTCACCCCTCCACTTT

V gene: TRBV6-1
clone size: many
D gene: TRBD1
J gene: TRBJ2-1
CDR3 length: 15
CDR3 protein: CASSESSGGFDEQFF
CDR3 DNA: TGTGCCAGCAGTGAATCGTCAGGGGGCTTCGATGAGCAGTTCTTC

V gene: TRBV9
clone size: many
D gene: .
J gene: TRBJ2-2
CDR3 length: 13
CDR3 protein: CASSASNTGELFF
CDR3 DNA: TGTGCCAGCAGCGCGTCGAACACCGGGGAGCTGTTTTTT

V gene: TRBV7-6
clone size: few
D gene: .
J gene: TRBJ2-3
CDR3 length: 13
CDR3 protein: CASSPPFGDTQYF
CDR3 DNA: TGTGCCAGCAGCCCCCCTTTCGGAGATACGCAGTATTTT

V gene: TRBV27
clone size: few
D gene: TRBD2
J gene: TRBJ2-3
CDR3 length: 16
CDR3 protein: CASSWNKRESSDTQYF
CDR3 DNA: TGTGCCAGCAGTTGGAACAAGCGGGAGAGCTCAGATACGCAGTATTTT

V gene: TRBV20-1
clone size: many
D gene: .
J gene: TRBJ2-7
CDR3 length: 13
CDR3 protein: CSARGGLDYEQYF
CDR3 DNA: TGCAGTGCTAGGGGGGGTCTAGACTACGAGCAGTACTTC

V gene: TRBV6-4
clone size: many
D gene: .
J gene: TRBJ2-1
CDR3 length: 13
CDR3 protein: CASSAQGRNEQFF
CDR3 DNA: TGTGCCAGCAGTGCCCAGGGGAGGAATGAGCAGTTCTTC

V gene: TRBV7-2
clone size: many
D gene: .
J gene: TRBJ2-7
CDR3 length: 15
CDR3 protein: CASREIADTPHEQYF
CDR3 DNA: TGTGCCAGCAGGGAAATAGCGGACACACCCCACGAGCAGTACTTC

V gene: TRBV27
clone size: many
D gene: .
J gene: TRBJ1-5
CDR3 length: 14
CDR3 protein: CASSWGHGFQPQHF
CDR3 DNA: TGTGCCAGCAGTTGGGGCCATGGGTTCCAGCCCCAGCATTTT

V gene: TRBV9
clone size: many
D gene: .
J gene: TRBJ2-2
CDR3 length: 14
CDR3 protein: CASSVEAWGGELFF
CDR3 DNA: TGTGCCAGCAGCGTAGAGGCTTGGGGCGGGGAGCTGTTTTTT

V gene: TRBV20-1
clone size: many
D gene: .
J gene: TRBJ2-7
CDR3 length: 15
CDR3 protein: CSARDHQQSSHEQYF
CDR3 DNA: TGCAGTGCTAGAGATCATCAACAGTCATCCCACGAGCAGTACTTC

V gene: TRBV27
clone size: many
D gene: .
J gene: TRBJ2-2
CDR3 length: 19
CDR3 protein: CASSLGVSRWRGIAGQLFF
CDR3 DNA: TGTGCCAGCAGTTTAGGGGTCTCACGTTGGAGGGGGATAGCGGGCCAGCTGTTTTTT

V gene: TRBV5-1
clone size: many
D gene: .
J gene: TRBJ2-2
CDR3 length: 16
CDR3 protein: CASSLLLTVNTGELFF
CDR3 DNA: TGCGCCAGCAGCTTACTCCTGACGGTGAACACCGGGGAGCTGTTTTTT

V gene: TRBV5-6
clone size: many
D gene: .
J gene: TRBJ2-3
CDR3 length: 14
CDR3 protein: CASSRVRGADTQYF
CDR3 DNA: TGTGCCAGCAGCAGGGTCCGGGGCGCAGATACGCAGTATTTT